This TCR beta chain was recorded in a study of metastatic and nonmetastatic thyroid tumors. Background on the study: Comparison of repertoires was carried out across blood and tumor or nodule tissue from malignant and benign thyroid patients.

With MiXCR, TCRdb called clones anew from the PCR reads. The table records 70,000 or so clones, 11% to 15% of them present only once. Among the patients, none had received any treatment before thyroid surgery. Comments on this clone: Likely a read error: the CDR3 ends without its conserved phenylalanine or tryptophan.

This CDR3 spans 16 amino acids. Germline V gene data show CDR1 as KGHDR and CDR2 as SFDVKD. V usage is TRBV24-1 and J usage is TRBJ2-6, with D possibly TRBD1 on 6 matching bases. Input material: blood. This clonotype was obtained from a male donor with papillary thyroid cancer or a benign thyroid nodule (not recorded which). Some clones in this sample may be carry-over from other donors' samples. DNA of the CDR3: TGTGCCAACAGTGCCTTGGACAGCTCTGGGGCCAACGTCCTGACTTTA. Translation: CANSALDSSGANVLTL.